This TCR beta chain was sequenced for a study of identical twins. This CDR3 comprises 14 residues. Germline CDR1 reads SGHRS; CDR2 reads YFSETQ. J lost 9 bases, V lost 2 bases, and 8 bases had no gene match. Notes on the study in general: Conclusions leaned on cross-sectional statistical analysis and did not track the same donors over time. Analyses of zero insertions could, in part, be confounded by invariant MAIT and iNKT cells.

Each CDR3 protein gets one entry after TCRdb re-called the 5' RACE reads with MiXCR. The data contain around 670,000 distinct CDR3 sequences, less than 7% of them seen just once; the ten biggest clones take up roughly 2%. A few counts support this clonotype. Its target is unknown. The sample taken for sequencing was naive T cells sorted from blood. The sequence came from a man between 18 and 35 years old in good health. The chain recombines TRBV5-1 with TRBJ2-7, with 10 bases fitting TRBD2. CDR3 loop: CASSFSSGSNAQYF. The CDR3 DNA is TGCGCCAGCAGCTTCTCTAGCGGGAGTAATGCGCAGTACTTC.